This is a list of T cell receptor beta chains from one sample in a study of siplizumab effects on memory and regulatory T cells. Assay used: immunoSEQ multiplex PCR; TCRdb lists only in-frame clones, some missing. Of about 66,000 clones in the sample, around 96% were seen once. Source material: naive CD8+ T cells sorted from blood. These receptors were collected from a human donor in good health. CDR3s include the opening cysteine and the closing phenylalanine or tryptophan. D genes are given only for firm matches. The size field is filled for only some rows; it gives once, few, many or a size class.

TRBV28	TRBD1	.	TRBJ2-5	CASSSPGTGQETQYF	TGTGCCAGCAGTTCACCGGGGACAGGGCAAGAGACCCAGTACTTC
TRBV27	TRBD2	.	TRBJ2-1	CASSLSGGYNEQFF	TGTGCCAGCAGTTTGAGCGGGGGGTACAATGAGCAGTTCTTC
TRBV14	.	.	TRBJ2-7	CASSQGATGFHEQYF	TGTGCCAGCAGCCAGGGCGCTACAGGTTTCCACGAGCAGTACTTC
TRBV9	.	.	TRBJ2-6	CASGDSGANVLTF	TGTGCCAGCGGGGACTCTGGGGCCAACGTCCTGACTTTC
TRBV28	TRBD1	.	TRBJ1-5	CASRWDSLNQPQHF	TGTGCCAGCAGATGGGACAGTTTGAATCAGCCCCAGCATTTT
TRBV2	.	.	TRBJ2-5	CASSGPRGSQETQYF	TGTGCCAGCAGTGGCCCTCGGGGGTCACAAGAGACCCAGTACTTC
TRBV5-4	.	.	TRBJ2-7	CASSFPPRYEQYF	TGTGCCAGCAGCTTCCCACCACGCTACGAGCAGTACTTC
TRBV27	.	.	TRBJ2-2	CASGSGELFF	TGTGCCAGCGGTTCCGGGGAGCTGTTTTTT
TRBV10-1	.	.	TRBJ1-2	CASSESGGYGYTF	TGCGCCAGCAGTGAGTCGGGGGGCTATGGCTACACCTTC
TRBV4-1	.	.	TRBJ1-3	CASSQVGGNTIYF	TGCGCCAGCAGCCAAGTTGGAGGAAACACCATATATTTT
TRBV7-9	TRBD2	.	TRBJ2-2	CASSAPGGTGELFF	TGTGCCAGCAGCGCGCCGGGGGGGACCGGGGAGCTGTTTTTT
TRBV7-6	TRBD1	.	TRBJ1-2	CASSPMSGQVYGYTF	TGTGCCAGCAGTCCAATGTCCGGACAGGTCTATGGCTACACCTTC
TRBV6-5	.	once	TRBJ1-2	CASTGPGDYGYTF	TGTGCCAGCACCGGGCCAGGTGACTATGGCTACACCTTC
TRBV13	.	.	TRBJ1-2	CASSSRGNYGYTF	TGTGCCAGCAGCTCGAGAGGGAACTATGGCTACACCTTC
TRBV11-3	.	.	TRBJ2-7	CASSLRPTGKPYEQYF	TGTGCCAGCAGCTTACGCCCGACAGGCAAGCCCTACGAGCAGTACTTC
TRBV2	.	.	TRBJ1-2	CASSEGLGTYGYTF	TGTGCCAGCAGTGAAGGTTTGGGGACCTATGGCTACACCTTC
TRBV21-1	.	.	TRBJ1-1	CASSVRRTNPEAFF	TGTGCCAGCAGCGTCCGGCGTACGAACCCTGAAGCTTTCTTT
TRBV13	.	.	TRBJ2-1	CASSANQGPYNEQFF	TGTGCCAGCAGCGCCAATCAAGGACCCTACAATGAGCAGTTCTTC
TRBV7-5	.	.	TRBJ1-1	CVRRLGPVPGTEAFF	TGTGTCAGAAGACTAGGCCCCGTCCCGGGGACTGAAGCTTTCTTT
TRBV27	TRBD2	.	TRBJ2-7	CASGGVGRLAGTYEQYF	TGTGCCAGCGGGGGGGTAGGGCGACTAGCGGGGACCTACGAGCAGTACTTC
TRBV20-1	.	.	TRBJ1-2	CSASRGSYTF	TGCAGTGCTAGCCGGGGTAGCTACACCTTC
TRBV19	.	.	TRBJ2-5	CASSGGQKQETQYF	TGTGCCAGTAGTGGAGGACAGAAGCAAGAGACCCAGTACTTC
TRBV27	.	.	TRBJ1-5	CASSQRAGRLDQPQHF	TGTGCCAGCAGTCAAAGGGCAGGGCGACTGGATCAGCCCCAGCATTTT
TRBV6-4	.	.	TRBJ2-4	CASSAAGAAKNIQYF	TGTGCCAGCAGTGCGGCCGGGGCGGCCAAAAACATTCAGTACTTC
TRBV9	.	.	TRBJ2-5	CASSVEGVETQYF	TGTGCCAGCAGCGTAGAGGGGGTTGAGACCCAGTACTTC
TRBV27	.	.	TRBJ1-5	CASSPRSGQPQHF	TGTGCCAGCAGCCCTAGGTCGGGGCAGCCCCAGCATTTT
TRBV30	.	.	TRBJ1-2	CAWSPHFAGTSNGYTF	TGTGCCTGGAGTCCACACTTCGCCGGGACATCTAATGGCTACACCTTC
TRBV27	TRBD1	.	TRBJ1-6	CASSWTGGNSPLHF	TGTGCCAGCAGTTGGACAGGGGGCAATTCACCCCTCCACTTT
TRBV6-1	.	once	TRBJ1-1	CASSEGMGTEAFF	TGTGCCAGCAGTGAAGGTATGGGCACTGAAGCTTTCTTT